This TCR beta chain stems from a study of tumor-infiltrating lymphocytes in primary liver carcinoma. Study results and limitations: Lesser overlap characterized tumor-adjacent and tumor-blood pairs relative to tumor region pairs.

Comment on this clonotype: Its matching antigen is unknown.

Starting from approximately 470 ng of total RNA, TCR beta cDNA was produced with a primer in the constant region. Each TCR beta library was derived from three nested multiplex PCR rounds that employed slightly modified ARM-PCR. Researchers ran the first two PCR rounds for approximately 9 cycles each with TRBV1-TRBV30 forward primers and a C-beta reverse primer. A single record per CDR3 protein comes from TCRdb applying MiXCR to the multiplex PCR reads. The sample shows almost 200,000 distinct CDR3 sequences, approximately 64% of them seen only once. The CDR3 totals 14 residues. Looked up from germline, CDR1 is SGHAT and CDR2 is FQNNGV. Deletions cut 2 bases from V and 6 bases from J, with 14 bases between. Both blood RNA, taken from unsorted whole blood, and germline DNA were extracted.

The sequencing input was peripheral blood. The chain combines TRBV11-2 with TRBJ2-7; D call uncertain. This TCR was sampled from a woman aged 55-70 years with primary liver carcinoma and hepatitis B virus infection. The CDR3 DNA reads as TGTGCCAGCAGCTTATTATGTGTGGGTAGCGAGCAGTACTTC. Its protein is CASSLLCVGSEQYF. The full variable domain, rest sourced from reference TRBV11-2 and TRBJ2-7, is EAGVAQSPRYKIIEKRQSVAFWCNPISGHATLYWYQQILGQGPKLLIQFQNNGVVDDSQLPKDRFSAERLKGVDSTLKIQPAKLEDSAVYLCASSLLCVGSEQYFGPGTRLTVT.